This T cell receptor beta chain was found in a study of T-cell memory formation after mild COVID-19. Study observations and caveats: While clones contracting from day 15 to 85 were balanced between CD4 and CD8, later expanders leaned CD4+. CD4+ clones that contracted lay mainly in CM and EM; CD8+ ones lay in EMRA.

This clonotype came up a few times. Its cognate antigen is unknown. The TCR alpha and TCR beta cDNA libraries, bearing sample barcodes and UMIs, were generated by 5'RACE using constant-segment primers. MiXCR, applied by TCRdb to the 5' RACE reads, yields one record per CDR3 protein. The table includes over 450,000 distinct CDR3 sequences, about a fifth detected once. Sequencing input: PBMCs or a T cell subset sorted from them (not recorded which). The TCR originated in an adult woman who had mild COVID-19 (a few samples of this study predate the infection). Cell type and time point are not known.

The CDR3 region is CATSDSGSSGNTIYF. The CDR3 nucleotides are TGTGCCACCAGTGATTCGGGGTCCTCTGGAAACACCATATATTTT. V usage is TRBV24-1 and J usage is TRBJ1-3; D is undetermined. Germline V gives CDR1 KGHDR, CDR2 SFDVKD. The CDR3 contains 15 residues. V lost 2 bases and J 0 bases, leaving 7 bases between the germline ends.